This T cell receptor beta chain was retrieved from a study of T cell responses to AZD1222 COVID-19 vaccine. In the study overall: Some second doses came at about 4 weeks and others at about 12 weeks; these were pooled. Study results and caveats: Epitopes outside B.1.351 and B.1.1.7 mutated regions reportedly drew nearly half of spike TCRs. When two AZD1222 doses had been given, Spike-specific TCR breadth and depth rose. Vaccine-associated CD4 TCRs spanned spike, dominant at 160-218 and 743-854.

Turning to this clone: Its antigen is as yet unknown.

Profiled with immunoSEQ multiplex PCR; TCRdb holds only in-frame clones, not every one. Here the sample spans more than 85,000 clones, roughly nine tenths being singletons. CDR1 LGHDT and CDR2 YNNKEL come from the germline V gene (reference sequence). CDR3 length: 18 amino acids. The ends lost 7 bases at V and 0 bases at J; junction bases unmatched: 9. The sequence was obtained from an adult in good health. The rearrangement links TRBV3-1 (or the pseudogene TRBV3-2) to TRBJ2-1; 13 bases are a match to TRBD2. This material consisted of peripheral blood, taken on day 0 of AZD1222 vaccination. The CDR3 nucleotides are TGTGCCAGCATCTCGACTAGCGGGGGGCCGAGCTCCTACAATGAGCAGTTCTTC. It is translated as CASISTSGGPSSYNEQFF.